The rows below give T cell receptor beta chains drawn from one sample of a study of cytomegalovirus exposure and HLA in healthy donors. The repertoire was sequenced with immunoSEQ multiplex PCR; TCRdb's copy has only in-frame clones and lacks some. The sample carries about 100,000 clones, around four fifths recorded once. The sequenced sample was PBMCs. The receptors stem from a woman in her sixties or seventies in good health and CMV-seronegative. Each CDR3 is given with its conserved first and last residue. The D gene is left open where the match is weak. Clone sizes are given selectively: once, few, many, or a class where the clone is expanded.

j_call: TRBJ2-1
v_call: TRBV29-1
d_call: NA
clone_size: NA
cdr3_nt: TGCAGCGTTGCTATCCCCTCCTACAATGAGCAGTTCTTC
cdr3_aa: CSVAIPSYNEQFF

j_call: TRBJ2-7
v_call: TRBV27
d_call: TRBD2
clone_size: NA
cdr3_nt: TGTGCCAGCAGTCCTGGACTAGCGGATATCTACGACGAGCAGTACTTC
cdr3_aa: CASSPGLADIYDEQYF

j_call: TRBJ1-1
v_call: TRBV29-1
d_call: TRBD1
clone_size: NA
cdr3_nt: TGCAGCGCCGCCGGGACAGCAAACTTTGGCACTGAAGCTTTCTTT
cdr3_aa: CSAAGTANFGTEAFF

j_call: TRBJ1-1
v_call: TRBV28
d_call: NA
clone_size: few
cdr3_nt: TGTGCCAGCAGTTTACCAGGGCAGGGGAACACTGAAGCTTTCTTT
cdr3_aa: CASSLPGQGNTEAFF

j_call: TRBJ1-5
v_call: TRBV27
d_call: TRBD1
clone_size: NA
cdr3_nt: TGTGCCAGCAGGGACAGGGATCAGCCCCAGCATTTT
cdr3_aa: CASRDRDQPQHF

j_call: TRBJ2-1
v_call: TRBV5-8
d_call: TRBD1
clone_size: few
cdr3_nt: TGTGCCAGCAGCTTGGGGAGGAGACAGGGGATCGCCTACAATGAGCAGTTCTTC
cdr3_aa: CASSLGRRQGIAYNEQFF

j_call: TRBJ2-2
v_call: TRBV27
d_call: TRBD1
clone_size: NA
cdr3_nt: TGTGCCAGCAGTTCCACGACAGGGGTCACCGGGGAGCTGTTTTTT
cdr3_aa: CASSSTTGVTGELFF

j_call: TRBJ2-7
v_call: TRBV18
d_call: TRBD1
clone_size: NA
cdr3_nt: TGTGCCAGCTCACCAGTGACCGGACAGGGGGTCGGCGAGCAGTACTTC
cdr3_aa: CASSPVTGQGVGEQYF

j_call: TRBJ2-7
v_call: TRBV20-1
d_call: NA
clone_size: NA
cdr3_nt: TGCAGTGCCAACTACGAGCAGTACTTC
cdr3_aa: CSANYEQYF

j_call: TRBJ1-1
v_call: TRBV7-9
d_call: TRBD1
clone_size: NA
cdr3_nt: TGTGCCAGCAGCCTGGGACAGGGGAACACTGAAGCTTTCTTT
cdr3_aa: CASSLGQGNTEAFF

j_call: TRBJ2-7
v_call: TRBV19
d_call: NA
clone_size: NA
cdr3_nt: TGTGCCAGTAGTATAGGTCGGGGAGCCTACGAGCAGTACTTC
cdr3_aa: CASSIGRGAYEQYF

j_call: TRBJ2-1
v_call: TRBV5-6
d_call: NA
clone_size: NA
cdr3_nt: TGTGCCAGCAGCTTACCCGGGGGCAATGAGCAGTTCTTC
cdr3_aa: CASSLPGGNEQFF

j_call: TRBJ2-1
v_call: TRBV27
d_call: NA
clone_size: NA
cdr3_nt: TGTGCCAGCAGGGCTGCTGGCGGGATCTACAATGAGCAGTTCTTC
cdr3_aa: CASRAAGGIYNEQFF

j_call: TRBJ2-7
v_call: TRBV5-8
d_call: NA
clone_size: few
cdr3_nt: TGTGCCAGCAGTCTTAGACAGTACGAGCAGTACTTC
cdr3_aa: CASSLRQYEQYF

j_call: TRBJ1-2
v_call: TRBV6-5
d_call: NA
clone_size: NA
cdr3_nt: TGTGCCAGCAGTTACGACGGGACTAACTATGGCTACACCTTC
cdr3_aa: CASSYDGTNYGYTF

j_call: TRBJ2-1
v_call: TRBV10-2
d_call: NA
clone_size: NA
cdr3_nt: TGCGCCAGCAGATTCAACAATGAGCAGTTCTTC
cdr3_aa: CASRFNNEQFF